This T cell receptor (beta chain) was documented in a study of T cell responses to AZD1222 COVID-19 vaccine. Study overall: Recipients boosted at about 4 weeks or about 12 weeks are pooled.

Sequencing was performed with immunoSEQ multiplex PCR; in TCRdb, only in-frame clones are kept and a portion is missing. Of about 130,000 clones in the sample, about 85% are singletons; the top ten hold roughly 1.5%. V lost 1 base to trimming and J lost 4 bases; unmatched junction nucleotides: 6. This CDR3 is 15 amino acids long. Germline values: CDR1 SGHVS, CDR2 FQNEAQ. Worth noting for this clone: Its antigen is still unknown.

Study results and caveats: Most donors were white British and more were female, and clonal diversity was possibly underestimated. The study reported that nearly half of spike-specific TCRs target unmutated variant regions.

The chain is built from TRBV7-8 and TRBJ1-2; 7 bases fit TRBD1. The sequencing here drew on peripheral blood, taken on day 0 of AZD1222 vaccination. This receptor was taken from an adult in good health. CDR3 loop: CASSLESRGTYGYTF. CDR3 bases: TGTGCCAGCAGCTTAGAGTCCAGGGGGACCTATGGCTACACCTTC.